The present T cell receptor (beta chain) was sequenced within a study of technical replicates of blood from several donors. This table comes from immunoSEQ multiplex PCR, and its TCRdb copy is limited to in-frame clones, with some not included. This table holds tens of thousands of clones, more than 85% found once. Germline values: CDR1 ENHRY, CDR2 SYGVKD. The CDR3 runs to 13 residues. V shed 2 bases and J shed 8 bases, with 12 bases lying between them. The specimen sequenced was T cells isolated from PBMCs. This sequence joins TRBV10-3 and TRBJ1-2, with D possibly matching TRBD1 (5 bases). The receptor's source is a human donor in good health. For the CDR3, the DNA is TGTGCCATCAGTGAGGCAGGGTTGGGAGGCTACACCTTC. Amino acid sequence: CAISEAGLGGYTF.